The 3 T cell receptor beta chains below all came from one sample that was sequenced in a study of shared clonotypes between healthy human individuals. TCRdb's copy holds only in-frame clones and misses some; the assay was immunoSEQ multiplex PCR. This table holds about 600,000 clones, around 97% found once. The sample consisted of naive CD4+ T cells sorted from blood. Sample subset: CD45RA+ positively selected. The receptor set was obtained from a woman aged 25 to 39 in good health.

The CDR3, as DNA: TGTGCCAGCCTTGAGGCTCAGGGGCCGTCTTGCAATCAGCCCCAGCATTTT. Translating gives CASLEAQGPSCNQPQHF. The rearrangement links TRBV11-2 to TRBJ1-5, with D tentatively TRBD1 (6 bases). Germline values: CDR1 SGHAT, CDR2 FQNNGV. V shed 8 bases and J shed 2 bases, with 22 bases lying between them. The CDR3 sequence is 17 residues long.

The V call is TRBV6-1, the J call TRBJ2-2; D gene ambiguous. V was clipped by 2 bases and J by 2 bases, with 9 bases between them. Germline V gene lookup returns CDR1 MNHNS and CDR2 SASEGT. The CDR3 is 15 residues long. As DNA, the CDR3 is TGTGCCAGCAGTGAACAGCTCGTAAACACCGGGGAGCTGTTTTTT. It is translated as CASSEQLVNTGELFF.

The rearrangement joins TRBV2 to TRBJ1-4, with D unresolved. Germline V gene sequence: CDR1 SNHLY, CDR2 FYNNEI. V was shortened by 3 bases and J by 1 base, with 9 bases between the two germline ends. The CDR3 length is 15 residues. In nucleotides, the CDR3 is TGTGCCAGCAGTGAGACGGGAGTAACTAATGAAAAACTGTTTTTT. Protein sequence: CASSETGVTNEKLFF.